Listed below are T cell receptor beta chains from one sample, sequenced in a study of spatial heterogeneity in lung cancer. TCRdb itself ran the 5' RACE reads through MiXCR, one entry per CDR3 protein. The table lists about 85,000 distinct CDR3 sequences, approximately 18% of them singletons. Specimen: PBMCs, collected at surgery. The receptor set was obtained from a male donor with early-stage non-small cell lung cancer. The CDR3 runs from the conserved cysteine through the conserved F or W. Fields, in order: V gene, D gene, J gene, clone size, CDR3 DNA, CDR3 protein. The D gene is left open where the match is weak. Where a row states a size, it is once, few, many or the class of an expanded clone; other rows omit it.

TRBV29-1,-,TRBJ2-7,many,TGCAGCGTCGAGGGTGATACAGTAGAAGAGCAGTACTTC,CSVEGDTVEEQYF
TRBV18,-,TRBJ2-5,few,TGTGCCAGCTCACCAAGACAGTTGGAGACCCAGTACTTC,CASSPRQLETQYF
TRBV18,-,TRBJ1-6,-,TGTGCCAGCTCACAAGCCCCGTGGGATTCACCCCTCCACTTT,CASSQAPWDSPLHF
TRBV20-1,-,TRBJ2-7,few,TGCAGTGCTGAGCCCCCAGGTAGCCCTCTCGAGCAGTACTTC,CSAEPPGSPLEQYF
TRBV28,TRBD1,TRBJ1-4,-,TGTGCCAGCAGTTCAGGGGGCCCTAATGAAAAACTGTTTTTT,CASSSGGPNEKLFF
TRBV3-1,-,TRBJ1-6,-,TGTGCCAGCAGCCAGATGAATTCACCCCTCCACTTT,CASSQMNSPLHF
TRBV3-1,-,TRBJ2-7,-,TGTGCCAGCAGCCAAGATACGAGAGAGCAGTACTTC,CASSQDTREQYF
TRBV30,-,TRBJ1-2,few,TGTGCCGCCTCCTCGCCCGGGGGTTATGGCTACACCTTC,CAASSPGGYGYTF
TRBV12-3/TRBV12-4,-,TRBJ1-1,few,TGTGCCAGCAGGTACACAGAGAACACTGAAGCTTTCTTT,CASRYTENTEAFF
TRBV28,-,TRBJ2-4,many,TGTGCCAGCAGTTTAGGGTGGGCCAAAAACATTCAGTACTTC,CASSLGWAKNIQYF
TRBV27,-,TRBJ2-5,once,TGTGCCTGCAGCCTAATAGGGGGGACCCAGTACTTC,CACSLIGGTQYF
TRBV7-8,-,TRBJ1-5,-,TGTGCCAGCAGCTTAGAATTTTATAGCAATCAGCCCCAGCATTTT,CASSLEFYSNQPQHF
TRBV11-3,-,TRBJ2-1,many,TGTGCCAGCAGCTTAGATGCAGGGCACAATGAGCAGTTCTTC,CASSLDAGHNEQFF
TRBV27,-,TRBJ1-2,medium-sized,TGTGCCAGCAGTTTTGAGGGGAACTATGGCTACACCTTC,CASSFEGNYGYTF
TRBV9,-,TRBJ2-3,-,TGTGCCAGCAGCGTAGATAGGGGTAGCACAGATACGCAGTATTTT,CASSVDRGSTDTQYF
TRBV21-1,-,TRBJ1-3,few,TGTGCCAGCAGCAAAGAGGTTGGTGGGATTTCCTCTGGAAACACCATATATTTT,CASSKEVGGISSGNTIYF
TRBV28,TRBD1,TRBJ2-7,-,TGTGCCAGCAGCCACCGGGACAGGGTGTACGAGCAGTACTTC,CASSHRDRVYEQYF
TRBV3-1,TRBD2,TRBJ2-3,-,TGTGCCAGCAGCCCCCGGACTAGCGGCACAGATACGCAGTATTTT,CASSPRTSGTDTQYF
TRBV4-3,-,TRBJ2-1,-,TGCGCCAGCAGCCAAGAAGTCAATGAGCAGTTCTTC,CASSQEVNEQFF
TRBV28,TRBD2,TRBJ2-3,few,TGTGCCTCCCTTAGGGGAGGGCCGGGCACAGATACGCAGTATTTT,CASLRGGPGTDTQYF
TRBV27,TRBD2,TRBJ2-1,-,TGTGCCAGCACTCTAATAGCGGGAGGGGTCAAAGAGCAGTTCTTC,CASTLIAGGVKEQFF
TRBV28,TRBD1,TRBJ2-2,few,TGTGCCAGCAGACTCTGGTCGCCGGGACAGGGGGGCACCGGGGAGCTGTTTTTT,CASRLWSPGQGGTGELFF
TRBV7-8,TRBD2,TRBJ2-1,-,TGTGCCAGCAGCTTAGCGGGGCTAGCGGGAGTTTCGAACAATGAGCAGTTCTTC,CASSLAGLAGVSNNEQFF
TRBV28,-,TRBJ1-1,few,TGTGCCAGCAGTTTCGCAGGCTCCCACACTGAAGCTTTCTTT,CASSFAGSHTEAFF
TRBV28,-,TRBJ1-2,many,TGTGCCAGCAGTCCCGTCTCTGTTGAGGACGGCTACACCTTC,CASSPVSVEDGYTF
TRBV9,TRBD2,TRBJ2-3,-,TGTGCCAGCAGCGTAGCCGGGACTAGGACCACAGATACGCAGTATTTT,CASSVAGTRTTDTQYF
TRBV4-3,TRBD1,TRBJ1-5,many,TGCGCCAGCAGCCAAGGACAGGGACGGCAGCCCCAGCATTTT,CASSQGQGRQPQHF
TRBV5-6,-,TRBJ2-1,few,TGTGCCAGCAGCCGTCGTCTCCGGAATGAGCAGTTCTTC,CASSRRLRNEQFF
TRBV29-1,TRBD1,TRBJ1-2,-,TGCAGCGTTGAAGAACAGGGGGCGGGCTATGGCTACACCTTC,CSVEEQGAGYGYTF
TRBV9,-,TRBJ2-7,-,TGTGCCAGCAGCCCCTTTGGACAGACCTACGAGCAGTACTTC,CASSPFGQTYEQYF
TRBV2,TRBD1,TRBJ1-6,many,TGTGCCAGCAGTCAGCACCCCGGACAGGGTGGTGGTTCACCCCTCCACTTT,CASSQHPGQGGGSPLHF
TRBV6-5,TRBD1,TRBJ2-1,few,TGTGCCAGCACCAAGGGTCCCGGACAGGGGAAGAATGAGCAGTTCTTC,CASTKGPGQGKNEQFF
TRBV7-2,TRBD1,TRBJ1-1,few,TGTGCCAGCAGCTTTGGACAGGGGGAGAGTGAAGCTTTCTTT,CASSFGQGESEAFF
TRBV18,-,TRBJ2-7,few,TGTGCCAGCTCACGGGTGTCGAGCTCCTACGAGCAGTACTTC,CASSRVSSSYEQYF
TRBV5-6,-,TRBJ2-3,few,TGTGCCAGCACCTTCGGCGTTGGGGTAGATACGCAGTATTTT,CASTFGVGVDTQYF
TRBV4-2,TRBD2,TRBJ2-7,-,TGTGCCAGCAGCCAAGATCTAGCGGGAGAATACGAGCAGTACTTC,CASSQDLAGEYEQYF
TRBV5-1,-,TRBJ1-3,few,TGCGCCAGCAGCTTGGGCCGCGGAAACACCATATATTTT,CASSLGRGNTIYF
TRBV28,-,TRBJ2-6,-,TGTGCCAGCTTAGGTCCTTTCTCTGGGGCCAACGTCCTGACTTTC,CASLGPFSGANVLTF
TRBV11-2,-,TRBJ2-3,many,TGTGCCAGCAGCTTAGCAGTGGATACGCAGTATTTT,CASSLAVDTQYF
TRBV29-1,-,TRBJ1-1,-,TGCAGCGTCGCCTCCGGACAGAACACTGAAGCTTTCTTT,CSVASGQNTEAFF
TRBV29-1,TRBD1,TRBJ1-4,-,TGCAGCGTAAGCTTGACAGGGCCCAATGAAAAACTGTTTTTT,CSVSLTGPNEKLFF
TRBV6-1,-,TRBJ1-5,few,TGTGCCAGCAGTGTCACAGAAAATCAGCCCCAGCATTTT,CASSVTENQPQHF
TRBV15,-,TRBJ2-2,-,TGTGCCACCAGCAGAGTGTGGGGGCCTGGCACCGGGGAGCTGTTTTTT,CATSRVWGPGTGELFF
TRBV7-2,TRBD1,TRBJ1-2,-,TGTGCCAGCAGCTTATACGCCAACAGGGGGCGGGATGGCTACACCTTC,CASSLYANRGRDGYTF
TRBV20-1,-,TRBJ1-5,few,TGCAGTGCTAGTGAAGGGGCCCAACAGCCCCAGCATTTT,CSASEGAQQPQHF
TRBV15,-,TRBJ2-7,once,TGTGCCACCAGCAGAGTAGACACCACCTACGAGCAGTACTTC,CATSRVDTTYEQYF
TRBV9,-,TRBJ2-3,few,TGTGCCAGCAGCGTAGGCGAAGGCACAGATACGCAGTATTTT,CASSVGEGTDTQYF
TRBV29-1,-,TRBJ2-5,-,TGCAGCGTCTATACAGGGAACCAAGAGACCCAGTACTTC,CSVYTGNQETQYF
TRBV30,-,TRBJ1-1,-,TGTGCCCAGGACAGAGCTACGAACACTGAAGCTTTCTTT,CAQDRATNTEAFF
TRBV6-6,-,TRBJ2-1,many,TGTGCCAGCAGTTACTCTAATCCCGGGACCATCTACAATGAGCAGTTCTTC,CASSYSNPGTIYNEQFF
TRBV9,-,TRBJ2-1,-,TGTGCCAGCAGCGTAGGAATCTACAATGAGCAGTTCTTC,CASSVGIYNEQFF
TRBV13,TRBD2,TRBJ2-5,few,TGTGCCAGCGGTTTGGGCGTTGCCGGGAGGGCCGTGACCCAGTACTTC,CASGLGVAGRAVTQYF
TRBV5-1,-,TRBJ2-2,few,TGCGCCAGCAGCTTCCTCTTGGTCACAAACACCGGGGAGCTGTTTTTT,CASSFLLVTNTGELFF
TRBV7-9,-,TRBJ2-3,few,TGTGCCAGCGGATCAAGGACAGATACGCAGTATTTT,CASGSRTDTQYF
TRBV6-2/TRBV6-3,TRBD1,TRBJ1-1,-,TGTGCCAGCAGTGAAGGACAGGGTAACACTGAAGCTTTCTTT,CASSEGQGNTEAFF
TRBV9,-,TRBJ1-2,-,TGTGCCAGCAGCGCCCTGGCCTTC,CASSALAF
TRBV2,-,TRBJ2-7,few,TGTGCCACCTCAGGGCCTTTGCGCGACGAGCAGTACTTC,CATSGPLRDEQYF